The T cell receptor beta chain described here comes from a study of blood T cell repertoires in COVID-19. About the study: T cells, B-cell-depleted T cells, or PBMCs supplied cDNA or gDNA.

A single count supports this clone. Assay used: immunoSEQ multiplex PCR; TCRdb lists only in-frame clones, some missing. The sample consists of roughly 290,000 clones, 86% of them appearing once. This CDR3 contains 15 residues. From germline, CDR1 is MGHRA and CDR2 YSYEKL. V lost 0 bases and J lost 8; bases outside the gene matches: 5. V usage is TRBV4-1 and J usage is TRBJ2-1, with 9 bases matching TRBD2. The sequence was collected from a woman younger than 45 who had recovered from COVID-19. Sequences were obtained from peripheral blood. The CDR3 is CASSQEGGRAYEQFF. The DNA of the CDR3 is TGCGCCAGCAGCCAAGAAGGCGGGAGGGCCTATGAGCAGTTCTTC.